This TCR beta chain derives from a study of CD8 T cells in Susac syndrome. Germline CDR1 DFQATT, CDR2 SNEGSKA (reference sequence). The ends were cut back, 6 bases at V and 4 bases at J, with 13 bases in the middle. The CDR3 runs to 13 residues. General study findings and limits: It was acknowledged in the study that its TCR sequencing and HLA analysis involved a relatively small number of individuals.

Comment on this clonotype: The antigen is undetermined.

Reverse transcription of roughly 0.5 to 1 ug RNA used random hexamers. Multiplex PCR with immunoSEQ amplified the TCR beta CDR3 across 54 Vbeta and 13 Jbeta. Each CDR3 protein gets one entry after TCRdb re-called the immunoSEQ multiplex PCR reads with MiXCR. The data show fewer than 150,000 distinct CDR3 sequences, about 92% seen once. CD8+ and CD4+ blood T cells underwent TCR beta sequencing. The chain employs TRBV20-1 and TRBJ1-5; D possibly corresponds to TRBD1 (5 bases). The specimen was CD4+ T cells from PBMCs. The sequence was obtained from a human donor with multiple sclerosis. The CDR3 protein is CSAGTEGNQPQHF. The CDR3 DNA follows: TGCAGTGCGGGAACAGAGGGGAATCAGCCCCAGCATTTT.